The present T cell receptor (beta chain) was sequenced within a study of cytomegalovirus exposure and HLA in healthy donors. V gave up 1 base and J gave up 7 bases; unmatched junction bases: 1. The CDR3 runs 12 residues. Germline CDR1 is GTSNPN and CDR2 is SVGIG (reference sequence). The study ran its PCR with 60 Vbeta and 13 Jbeta primers. Some clones are missing from TCRdb's copy, which holds only in-frame ones; the method was immunoSEQ multiplex PCR. The data contain 95,000 to 100,000 clones, around four fifths of them singletons. To note about this clone: The antigen remains unidentified.

General study findings and limits: Analysis was performed later, and it showed HLA-associated TCR beta chains to be more clonally expanded than equally common others.

Sequences were obtained from PBMCs. The clonotype comes from a man between 35 and 55 years old in good health and CMV-seronegative. The rearrangement uses TRBV30 and TRBJ2-1, with 7 bases that match TRBD2. The CDR3: CAWSGGGNEQFF. The CDR3, as DNA: TGTGCCTGGAGTGGCGGGGGAAATGAGCAGTTCTTC.